The TCR beta chain described here comes from a study of T cell responses to AZD1222 COVID-19 vaccine. Whole-study context: Recipients boosted at about 4 weeks or about 12 weeks are pooled.

A word on this clone: Antigen unknown.

The repertoire was sequenced with immunoSEQ multiplex PCR; TCRdb's copy has only in-frame clones and lacks some. The sample includes some 110,000 clones, 85% to 90% of them seen just once. Notes on the study in general: Among spike-specific TCRs, nearly half reportedly target unmutated variant regions.

The trim removed 3 bases at V and 3 bases at J, leaving 1 base unmatched. CDR3 length: 13 amino acids. CDR1 is SGHTA and CDR2 is FQGTGA in the germline V gene. The TCR comes from an adult in good health. The chain links TRBV7-3 to TRBJ1-1; TRBD1 matches 7 bases. The starting material was peripheral blood, obtained on day 0 of AZD1222 vaccination. The DNA for the CDR3 is TGTGCCAGCAGCTTCACAGGGGACACTGAAGCTTTCTTT. Protein sequence: CASSFTGDTEAFF. The full variable domain, rest sourced from reference TRBV7-3 and TRBJ1-1, is GAGVSQTPSNKVTEKGKYVELRCDPISGHTALYWYRQSLGQGPEFLIYFQGTGAADDSGLPNDRFFAVRPEGSVSTLKIQRTERGDSAVYLCASSFTGDTEAFFGQGTRLTVV.